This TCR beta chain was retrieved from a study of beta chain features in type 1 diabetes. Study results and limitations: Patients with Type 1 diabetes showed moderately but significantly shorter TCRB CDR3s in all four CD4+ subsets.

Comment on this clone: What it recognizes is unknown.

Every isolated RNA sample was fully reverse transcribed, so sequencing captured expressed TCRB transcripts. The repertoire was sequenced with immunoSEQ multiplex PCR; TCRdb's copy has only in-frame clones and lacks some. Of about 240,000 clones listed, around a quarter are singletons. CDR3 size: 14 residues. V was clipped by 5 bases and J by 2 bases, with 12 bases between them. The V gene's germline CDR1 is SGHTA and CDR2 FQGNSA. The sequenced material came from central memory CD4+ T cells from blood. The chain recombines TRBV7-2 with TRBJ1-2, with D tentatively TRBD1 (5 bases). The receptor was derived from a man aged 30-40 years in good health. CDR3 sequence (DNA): TGTGCCAGCAGCCCCACCGGGGGAAACTATGGCTACACCTTC. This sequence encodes CASSPTGGNYGYTF. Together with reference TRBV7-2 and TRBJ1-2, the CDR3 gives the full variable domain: GAGVSQSPSNKVTEKGKDVELRCDPISGHTALYWYRQSLGQGLEFLIYFQGNSAPDKSGLPSDRFSAERTGGSVSTLTIQRTQQEDSAVYLCASSPTGGNYGYTFGSGTRLTVV.